A selection of T cell receptor beta chains follows, all from one sample in a study of blood T cells in healthy people across ages. TCRdb fed the 5' RACE reads into MiXCR, producing one record per CDR3 protein. Of 850,000 to 1,100,000 distinct CDR3 sequences listed, roughly two fifths are singletons. The material sequenced was blood. The receptors stem from a man aged 18-30 years in good health. Each CDR3 is given with its conserved first and last residue. A D gene is named only where the DNA matches it firmly. Clone size, where shown, is once, few, many, or a class for clones that have expanded.

d_gene	v_gene	j_gene	abundance	len	CDR3nt	CDR3aa
TRBD2	TRBV5-1	TRBJ2-5	few	15	TGCGCCAGCAGCTTGGCCGGGACTAAACAAGAGACCCAGTACTTC	CASSLAGTKQETQYF
NA	TRBV29-1	TRBJ1-2	many	14	TGCAGCGTTGAAGATCTCACAAGTAACTATGGCTACACCTTC	CSVEDLTSNYGYTF
NA	TRBV30	TRBJ2-1	NA	13	TGTGCCTGGAGTGGAGCTGGATACAATGAGCAGTTCTTC	CAWSGAGYNEQFF
NA	TRBV6-5	TRBJ2-2	NA	13	TGTGCTAGCTGGCTGCAAAACATCGGGGAGCTGTTTTTT	CASWLQNIGELFF
TRBD2	TRBV6-6	TRBJ2-5	once	15	TGTGCCAGCAGCCCTTTAGCGGGGGACTACAATGAGCAGTACTTC	CASSPLAGDYNEQYF
TRBD1	TRBV2	TRBJ1-1	NA	14	TGTGCCAGCAGTGAATGGGACAGGGGCGTTAGGGCTTTCTTT	CASSEWDRGVRAFF
NA	TRBV6-5	TRBJ1-5	few	15	TGTGCCAGCAGCCTTCGACGGGACCCATATCAGCCCCAGCATTTT	CASSLRRDPYQPQHF
TRBD1	TRBV11-1	TRBJ2-1	NA	16	TGTGCCAGCAGCTTAGAGAACAGGGGGTCCTACAATGAGCAGTTCTTC	CASSLENRGSYNEQFF
NA	TRBV4-1	TRBJ2-5	once	15	TGCGCCAGCAGCGGCGTTCAGGGCCCAAGAGGGACCCAGTACTTC	CASSGVQGPRGTQYF
NA	TRBV6-5	TRBJ2-4	NA	15	TGTGCCAGCAGCCCAAGGCGACTAAGGGCAAACATTCAGTACTTC	CASSPRRLRANIQYF
TRBD2	TRBV3-1	TRBJ2-7	NA	16	TGTGCCAGCAGCCAAGTTGCTAGCGGGGAATACAATGAGCAGTACTTC	CASSQVASGEYNEQYF
NA	TRBV12-3/TRBV12-4	TRBJ1-1	NA	14	TGTGCCAGCAGGGACCCGGCCACGAACACTGAAGCTTTCTTT	CASRDPATNTEAFF
NA	TRBV7-2	TRBJ2-1	many	14	TGTGCCAGCAGCTTCGGGGGATCCTACAATGAGCAGTTCTTC	CASSFGGSYNEQFF
NA	TRBV10-3	TRBJ1-6	NA	16	TGTGCCATCAGCCCCTCGAGGGACTCCTATAATTCACCCCCCCACTTT	CAISPSRDSYNSPPHF
NA	TRBV3-1	TRBJ2-1	NA	14	TGTGCCAGCAGCCAATACCCAGGGAATAGTGAGCAGTTCTTC	CASSQYPGNSEQFF
TRBD1	TRBV6-5	TRBJ1-6	once	16	TGTGCCAGCAGTTACTCTGGACAGGGAGTAATGTCACCCCTCCACTTT	CASSYSGQGVMSPLHF
NA	TRBV7-7	TRBJ2-7	few	17	TGTGCTAGCAGCCGATCTAACACTGACATTCGCTCCTACGAGCAGTACTTC	CASSRSNTDIRSYEQYF
NA	TRBV5-1	TRBJ1-2	NA	13	TGCGCCAGCATCCCGGACAGCAGATATGGCTACACCTTC	CASIPDSRYGYTF
NA	TRBV15	TRBJ2-2	once	15	TGTGCCACCAGCAGAGATAAGGGGAACACCGGGGAGCTGTTTTTT	CATSRDKGNTGELFF
NA	TRBV29-1	TRBJ2-5	NA	14	TGCAGCGTCGAACGGACGGACACAACTAATGAGCAGTACTTC	CSVERTDTTNEQYF
TRBD2	TRBV28	TRBJ2-2	once	15	TGTGCCAGCAGTTTAAGCCTAGCGGACGCCGGGGAGCTGTTTTTT	CASSLSLADAGELFF
NA	TRBV28	TRBJ2-2	few	17	TGTGCCAGCAGTTTAGAGAGGGGGACGGCTTTTACCGGGGAGCTGTTTTTT	CASSLERGTAFTGELFF
NA	TRBV21-1	TRBJ2-4	NA	14	TGTGCCAGCAGCATCAGTTCCCGGGACAGGGGTCCGTACTTC	CASSISSRDRGPYF
TRBD2	TRBV28	TRBJ2-3	NA	15	TGTGCCACCCTAGGACTAGCGGGGGGCACAGATACGCAGTATTTT	CATLGLAGGTDTQYF
NA	TRBV10-3	TRBJ2-7	NA	14	TGTGCCATCAGTGAGTCGAGAGGCAACTACGAGCAGTACTTC	CAISESRGNYEQYF
NA	TRBV6-5	TRBJ2-7	NA	13	TGTGCCAGCAAAGACAGGTCTTCCTACGAGCAGTACTTC	CASKDRSSYEQYF
TRBD1	TRBV10-3	TRBJ1-1	few	15	TGTGCCATCAGCGCGACGGGACAGACGAACACTGAAGCTTTCTTT	CAISATGQTNTEAFF
NA	TRBV27	TRBJ1-2	NA	13	TGTGCCAGCAGTTTCGGAAGGGGGGTGGGCTACACCTTC	CASSFGRGVGYTF
NA	TRBV18	TRBJ1-1	NA	13	TGTGCCAGCTCACCACCGGTCCCCACTGAAGCTTTCTTT	CASSPPVPTEAFF
NA	TRBV9	TRBJ1-3	NA	17	TGTGCCAGCAGCGTTGGGGACGGGGGTACCTCTGGAAACACCATATATTTT	CASSVGDGGTSGNTIYF
TRBD1	TRBV7-9	TRBJ1-1	NA	15	TGTGCCAGCAGCTTGGGGGGACAGAGAGGTGGGGAAGCTTTCTTT	CASSLGGQRGGEAFF
NA	TRBV4-3	TRBJ1-2	NA	15	TGCGCCAGCAGCCAAGAGGGCAGTTTTTTGTATGGCTACACCTTC	CASSQEGSFLYGYTF
NA	TRBV6-2/TRBV6-3	TRBJ2-2	NA	14	TGTGCCAGCAGTTACCGGTCGAACACCGGGGAGCTGTTTTTT	CASSYRSNTGELFF
TRBD1	TRBV20-1	TRBJ2-5	NA	12	TGCAGTGCGACGGACAGGAACTACGAGCAGTGCTTC	CSATDRNYEQCF
TRBD1	TRBV10-3	TRBJ1-2	NA	13	TGTGCCAGCCAGGGACAGGGCTCCTATGGCTACACCTTC	CASQGQGSYGYTF
TRBD1	TRBV7-2	TRBJ2-4	NA	18	TGTGCCAGCAGCTTACAAGCAGGACAGGGGGGCCTATCGAACATTCAGTACTTC	CASSLQAGQGGLSNIQYF
TRBD1	TRBV27	TRBJ2-1	NA	16	TGTGCCAGCAGTTCCCTCACAGGGGGCCTCCGCAATGAGCAGTTCTTC	CASSSLTGGLRNEQFF